This TCR beta chain was sequenced for a study of response to subunit inactivated influenza vaccine. General study points: The authors put forward the suggestion that each seasonal influenza vaccination may bring in only a limited number of new T cells.

TCRdb reprocessed the RT-PCR reads with MiXCR, giving one entry per CDR3 protein. The sample consists of 450,000 to 500,000 distinct CDR3 sequences, about a tenth of them appearing once. This clonotype was recorded at least ten times. Its matching antigen is unknown. Germline CDR1 is SGHTA and CDR2 is FQGTGA. Trimming took off 1 base at V and 0 bases at J, with 4 bases between the two ends. This CDR3 has 14 residues. The receptor was derived from a man aged 50 to 60 who received an inactivated influenza vaccine. The rearrangement uses TRBV7-3 and TRBJ2-1, with no clear D. Sequenced here: PBMCs from blood, sampled 45 days after vaccination. CDR3 nucleotide sequence: TGTGCCAGCAGCTTAAGGTACTCCTACAATGAGCAGTTCTTC. It encodes CASSLRYSYNEQFF.